This is a list of T cell receptor beta chains from one sample in a study of blood T cell repertoires in COVID-19. The protocol was immunoSEQ multiplex PCR, while the TCRdb copy is restricted to in-frame clones and leaves out a portion. The sample records roughly 300,000 clones, about 89% being singletons. Sequenced material: peripheral blood. Receptors originate from a woman in her twenties or thirties with COVID-19, enrolled during active disease. The CDR3 runs from the conserved cysteine through the conserved F or W. D genes are given only for firm matches. Rows may omit the clone size; those that give it use once, few, many or a size class.

V gene	J gene	clone size	D gene	CDR3 protein	CDR3 DNA
TRBV7-2	TRBJ2-7	.	.	CASSSATSFEQYF	TGTGCCAGCAGCTCCGCCACTAGCTTCGAGCAGTACTTC
TRBV29-1	TRBJ2-2	.	TRBD1	CSVLRYQGDTGELFF	TGCAGCGTTTTGAGATACCAGGGGGACACCGGGGAGCTGTTTTTT
TRBV30	TRBJ1-1	.	TRBD1	CAWRRDSLNTEAFF	TGTGCCTGGAGAAGGGACAGCCTAAACACTGAAGCTTTCTTT
TRBV27	TRBJ2-7	.	TRBD1	CASSLGQGNEQYF	TGTGCCAGCAGTTTAGGACAGGGTAACGAGCAGTACTTC
TRBV23-1	TRBJ2-1	.	TRBD2	CASLIDRTSGNEQFF	TGCGCCAGCTTGATTGATAGGACTAGCGGGAATGAGCAGTTCTTC
TRBV9	TRBJ1-4	.	.	CASSGTVNEKLFF	TGTGCCAGCAGCGGGACAGTTAATGAAAAACTGTTTTTT
TRBV24-1	TRBJ2-7	.	TRBD1	CATSPTPGGGYSYEQYF	TGTGCCACCAGTCCTACCCCAGGGGGCGGTTATTCCTACGAGCAGTACTTC
TRBV3-1/TRBV3-2	TRBJ2-2	.	.	CASTLTRGGELFF	TGTGCCAGCACCCTGACACGGGGCGGGGAGCTGTTTTTT
TRBV19	TRBJ2-1	.	.	CASSIPGAVAYNEQFF	TGTGCCAGTAGTATCCCTGGGGCTGTCGCCTACAATGAGCAGTTCTTC
TRBV5-1	TRBJ1-1	.	.	CASSLNGETEAFF	TGCGCCAGCAGCTTGAACGGGGAGACTGAAGCTTTCTTT
TRBV27	TRBJ2-5	.	.	CASSPSSPQETQYF	TGTGCCAGCAGTCCGTCCTCTCCCCAAGAGACCCAGTACTTC
TRBV6-6	TRBJ1-3	.	TRBD1	CASSYGGQANGNTIYF	TGTGCCAGCAGCTACGGGGGACAGGCGAATGGAAACACCATATATTTT
TRBV3-1/TRBV3-2	TRBJ2-7	few	TRBD2	CASSQGPAGNVYEQYF	TGTGCCAGCAGCCAAGGCCCAGCGGGAAACGTGTACGAGCAGTACTTC
TRBV9	TRBJ1-1	.	.	CASSVDPARGTEAFF	TGTGCCAGCAGCGTAGACCCGGCTCGGGGGACTGAAGCTTTCTTT
TRBV5-1	TRBJ2-1	.	TRBD1	CASSGGQGYNEQFF	TGCGCCAGCAGTGGGGGACAGGGATACAATGAGCAGTTCTTC
TRBV12-5	TRBJ2-5	.	TRBD2	CASGLALTSGRAGETQYF	TGTGCTAGTGGTTTGGCCCTTACTAGCGGGAGGGCCGGGGAGACCCAGTACTTC
TRBV4-2	TRBJ2-3	.	.	CASSQAVAESTQYF	TGTGCCAGCAGCCAAGCGGTGGCGGAATCTACGCAGTATTTT
TRBV25-1	TRBJ2-1	.	TRBD1	CASLEGQGAYNEQFF	TGTGCCAGCCTCGAGGGCCAGGGGGCGTACAATGAGCAGTTCTTC
TRBV6-5	TRBJ2-1	.	TRBD2	CASSLAGGPHEQFF	TGTGCCAGCAGCCTAGCGGGAGGGCCCCATGAGCAGTTCTTC